What follows are 7 T cell receptor beta chains derived from one specimen sequenced in a study of OX40 agonist ivuxolimab in advanced cancers. TCRdb keeps only in-frame clones here, not all; method: immunoSEQ multiplex PCR. The sample lists 25,000 to 30,000 clones, over 80% occurring once. The starting material was CD4+ or CD8+ T cells sorted from blood, obtained in a trial of the OX40 agonist ivuxolimab. The receptors originated from an adult with an advanced solid tumor such as melanoma, head and neck, liver or kidney cancer.

The V and J genes are TRBV4-2 and TRBJ2-1, with TRBD2 identical over 9 bases. Per the germline V gene, CDR1 is LGHNA and CDR2 is YNFKEQ. The V and J ends lost 1 base and 3 bases, in that order; junction bases with no gene match: 10. There are 18 residues in the CDR3. The DNA of the CDR3 is TGTGCCAGCAGCCAAGTTCCGGCTAGCGGGAACCTCTACAATGAGCAGTTCTTC. Protein: CASSQVPASGNLYNEQFF.

V and J are TRBV9 and TRBJ2-7; D not certain. Germline CDR1 reads SGDLS; CDR2 reads YYNGEE. Deletions cut 0 bases from V and 7 bases from J, with 14 bases between. This CDR3 has 14 amino acids. The CDR3 region has the DNA TGTGCCAGCAGCGTAGCCAGGCTAGGTGGGGAGCAGTACTTC. Its protein product is CASSVARLGGEQYF.

This clone was detected only once. The rearrangement joins TRBV4-1 to TRBJ2-3, with 8 bases matching TRBD2. V dropped 0 bases and J dropped 6; count of bases not matched to a gene: 5. The CDR3 consists of 15 residues. Germline assignment: CDR1 MGHRA and CDR2 YSYEKL. CDR3 sequence: CASSQDWREVDTQYF. DNA for the CDR3: TGCGCCAGCAGCCAAGATTGGCGGGAGGTCGATACGCAGTATTTT.

V and J are TRBV11-3 and TRBJ1-5; the D is unclear. CDR1 is SGHNT, CDR2 YENEEA, per germline. The V and J ends lost 1 base and 6 bases respectively, with 7 bases between them. The CDR3 has 13 amino acids. The CDR3 region has the DNA TGTGCCAGCAGCTTAGGGGAGGGTCAGCCCCAGCATTTT. Translation gives CASSLGEGQPQHF.

The chain employs TRBV13 and TRBJ2-3; the match to TRBD2 covers 14 bases. J was trimmed by 6 bases and V by 5 bases; bases with no gene match: 10. Germline CDR1 is PRHDT and CDR2 is FYEKMQ (reference sequence). The CDR3 contains 17 residues. CDR3 in amino acids: CASSERRLAGGPDTQYF. The CDR3, as DNA: TGTGCCAGCAGCGAAAGGAGACTAGCGGGGGGGCCCGATACGCAGTATTTT.

The rearrangement joins TRBV5-1 to TRBJ1-4; tentative D call: TRBD1 (5 bases). This CDR3 comprises 15 residues. Germline V gives CDR1 SGHRS, CDR2 YFSETQ. V was cut by 4 bases and J by 6 bases, with 16 bases left in between. The CDR3 DNA reads as TGCGCCAGCAGCCTCGTTGGGGGGAGTGATGAAAAACTGTTTTTT. It specifies CASSLVGGSDEKLFF.

This chain joins TRBV13 and TRBJ2-7; possible D gene TRBD1, 6 bases. Germline V gives CDR1 PRHDT, CDR2 FYEKMQ (reference sequence). This CDR3 contains 15 residues. The V end lost 2 bases, the J end lost 0 bases, and 11 bases lay between the germline ends. The DNA of the CDR3 is TGTGCCAGCAGCTTACAGGGGTGGAGCTCCTACGAGCAGTACTTC. This sequence encodes CASSLQGWSSYEQYF.